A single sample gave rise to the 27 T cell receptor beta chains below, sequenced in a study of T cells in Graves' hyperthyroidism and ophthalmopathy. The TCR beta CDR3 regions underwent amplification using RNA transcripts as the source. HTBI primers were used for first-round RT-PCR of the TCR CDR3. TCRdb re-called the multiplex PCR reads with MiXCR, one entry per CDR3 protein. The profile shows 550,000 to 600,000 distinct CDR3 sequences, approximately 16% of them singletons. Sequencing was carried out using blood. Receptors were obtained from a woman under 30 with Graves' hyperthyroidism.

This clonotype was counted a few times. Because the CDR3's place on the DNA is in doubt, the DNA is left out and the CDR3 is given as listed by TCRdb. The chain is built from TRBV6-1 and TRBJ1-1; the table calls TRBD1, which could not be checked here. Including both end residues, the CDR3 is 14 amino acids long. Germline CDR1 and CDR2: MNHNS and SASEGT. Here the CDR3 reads CASSSSGALTEAFF.

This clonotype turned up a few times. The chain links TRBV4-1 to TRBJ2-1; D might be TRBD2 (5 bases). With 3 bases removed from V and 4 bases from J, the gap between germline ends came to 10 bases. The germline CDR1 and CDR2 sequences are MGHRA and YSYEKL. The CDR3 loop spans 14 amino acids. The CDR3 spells CASSHRRGYNEQFF. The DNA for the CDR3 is TGCGCCAGCAGCCATCGTCGCGGGTACAATGAGCAGTTCTTC.

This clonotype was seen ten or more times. This CDR3 is CASSLAGPLTDTQYF. The CDR3 DNA reads TGTGCCAGCAGTTTAGCAGGGCCCCTCACAGATACGCAGTATTTT. The chain is built from TRBV12-3 or TRBV12-4 and TRBJ2-3; D uncertain. With 0 bases removed from V and 2 bases from J, the gap between germline ends came to 9 bases. The CDR3 has 15 amino acids.

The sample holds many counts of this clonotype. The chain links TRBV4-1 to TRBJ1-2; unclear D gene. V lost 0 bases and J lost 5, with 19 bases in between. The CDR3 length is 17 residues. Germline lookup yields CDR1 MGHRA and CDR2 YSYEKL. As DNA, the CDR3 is TGCGCCAGCAGCCAAGATCTGGGAGCAGTCCTGCGGTATGGCTACACCTTC. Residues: CASSQDLGAVLRYGYTF.

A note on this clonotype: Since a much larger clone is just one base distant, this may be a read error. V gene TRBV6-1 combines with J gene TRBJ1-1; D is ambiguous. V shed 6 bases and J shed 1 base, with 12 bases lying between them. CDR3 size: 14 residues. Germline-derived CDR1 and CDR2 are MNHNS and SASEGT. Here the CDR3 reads CASRAEHPNTEAFF. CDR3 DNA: TGTGCCAGCAGGGCGGAACACCCGAACACTGAAGCTTTCTTT.

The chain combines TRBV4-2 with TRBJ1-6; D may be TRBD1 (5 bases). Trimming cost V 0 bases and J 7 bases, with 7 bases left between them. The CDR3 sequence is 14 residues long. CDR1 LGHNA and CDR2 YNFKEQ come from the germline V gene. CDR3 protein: CASSQDRQNSPLHF. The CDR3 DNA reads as TGTGCCAGCAGCCAAGACCGACAGAATTCACCCCTCCACTTT.

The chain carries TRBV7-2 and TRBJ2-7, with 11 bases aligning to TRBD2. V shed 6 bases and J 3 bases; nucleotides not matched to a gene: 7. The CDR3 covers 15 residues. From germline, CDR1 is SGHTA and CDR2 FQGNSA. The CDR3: CASSFSGGARYEQYF. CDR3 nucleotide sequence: TGTGCCAGCAGTTTTAGCGGGGGGGCGCGCTACGAGCAGTACTTC.

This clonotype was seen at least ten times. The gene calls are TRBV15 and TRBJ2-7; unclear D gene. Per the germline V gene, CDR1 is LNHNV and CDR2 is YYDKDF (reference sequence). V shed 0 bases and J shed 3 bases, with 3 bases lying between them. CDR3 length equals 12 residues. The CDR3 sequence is CATSREGYEQYF. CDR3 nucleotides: TGTGCCACCAGCAGAGAGGGCTACGAGCAGTACTTC.

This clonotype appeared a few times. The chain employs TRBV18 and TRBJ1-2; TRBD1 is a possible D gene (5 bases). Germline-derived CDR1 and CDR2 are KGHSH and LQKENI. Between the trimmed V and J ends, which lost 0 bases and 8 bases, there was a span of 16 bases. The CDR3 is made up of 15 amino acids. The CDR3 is CASSPPWSGDRGYTF. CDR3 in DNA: TGTGCCAGCTCACCACCGTGGTCTGGGGACCGAGGCTACACCTTC. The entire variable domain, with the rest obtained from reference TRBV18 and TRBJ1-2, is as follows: NAGVMQNPRHLVRRRGQEARLRCSPMKGHSHVYWYRQLPEEGLKFMVYLQKENIIDESGMPKERFSAEFPKEGPSILRIQQVVRGDSAAYFCASSPPWSGDRGYTFGSGTRLTVV.

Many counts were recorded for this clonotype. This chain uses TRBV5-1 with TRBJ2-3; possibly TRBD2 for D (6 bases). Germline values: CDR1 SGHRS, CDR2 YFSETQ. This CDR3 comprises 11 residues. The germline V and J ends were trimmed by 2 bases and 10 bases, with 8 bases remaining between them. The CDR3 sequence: CASSLTGAQYF. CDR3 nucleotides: TGCGCCAGCAGCTTAACGGGAGCGCAGTATTTT.

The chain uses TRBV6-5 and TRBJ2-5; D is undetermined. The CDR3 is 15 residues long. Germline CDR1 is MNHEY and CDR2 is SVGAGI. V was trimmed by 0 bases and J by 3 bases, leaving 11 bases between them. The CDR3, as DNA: TGTGCCAGCAGTTACTCGATAGGGATCAAAGAGACCCAGTACTTC. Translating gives CASSYSIGIKETQYF.

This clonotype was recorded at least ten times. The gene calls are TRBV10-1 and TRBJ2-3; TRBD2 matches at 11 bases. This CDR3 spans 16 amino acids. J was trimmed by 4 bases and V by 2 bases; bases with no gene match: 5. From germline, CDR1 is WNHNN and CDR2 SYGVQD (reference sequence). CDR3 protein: CASSETALAGADTQYF. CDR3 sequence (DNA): TGCGCCAGCAGTGAGACGGCACTAGCGGGAGCAGATACGCAGTATTTT.

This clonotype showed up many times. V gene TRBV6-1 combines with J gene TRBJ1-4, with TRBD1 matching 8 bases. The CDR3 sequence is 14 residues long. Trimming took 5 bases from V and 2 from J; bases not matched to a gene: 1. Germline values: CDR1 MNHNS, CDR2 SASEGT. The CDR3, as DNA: TGTGCCAGCAGTCGGACAGGGACTAATGAAAAACTGTTTTTT. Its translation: CASSRTGTNEKLFF.

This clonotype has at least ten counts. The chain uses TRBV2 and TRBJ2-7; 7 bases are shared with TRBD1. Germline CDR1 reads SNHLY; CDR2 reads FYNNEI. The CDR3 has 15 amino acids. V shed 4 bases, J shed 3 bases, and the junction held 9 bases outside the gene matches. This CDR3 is CASSGRGPGGYEQYF. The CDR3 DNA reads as TGTGCCAGCAGTGGTAGGGGGCCTGGGGGCTACGAGCAGTACTTC.

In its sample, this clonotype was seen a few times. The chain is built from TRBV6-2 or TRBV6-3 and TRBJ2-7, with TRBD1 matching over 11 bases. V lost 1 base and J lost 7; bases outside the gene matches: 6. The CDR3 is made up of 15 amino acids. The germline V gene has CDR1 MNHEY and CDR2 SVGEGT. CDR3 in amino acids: CASSYCGTGGCEQYF. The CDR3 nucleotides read TGTGCCAGCAGTTACTGCGGGACAGGGGGATGTGAGCAGTACTTC.

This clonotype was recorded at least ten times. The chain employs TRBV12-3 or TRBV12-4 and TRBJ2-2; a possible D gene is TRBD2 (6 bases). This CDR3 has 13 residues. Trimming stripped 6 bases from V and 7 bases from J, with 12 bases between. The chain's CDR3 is CASRPTGGGELFF. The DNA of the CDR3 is TGTGCCAGCAGACCGACCGGGGGCGGGGAGCTGTTTTTT.

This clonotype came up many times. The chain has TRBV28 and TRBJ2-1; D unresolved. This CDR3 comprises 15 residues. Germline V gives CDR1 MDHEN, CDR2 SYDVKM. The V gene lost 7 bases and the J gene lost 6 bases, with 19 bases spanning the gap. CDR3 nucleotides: TGTGCCAGCACCCTAGATGGGCAGGCTACCAATGAGCAGTTCTTC. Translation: CASTLDGQATNEQFF. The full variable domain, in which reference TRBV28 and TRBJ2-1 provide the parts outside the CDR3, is DVKVTQSSRYLVKRTGEKVFLECVQDMDHENMFWYRQDPGLGLRLIYFSYDVKMKEKGDIPEGYSVSREKKERFSLILESASTNQTSMYLCASTLDGQATNEQFFGPGTRLTVL.

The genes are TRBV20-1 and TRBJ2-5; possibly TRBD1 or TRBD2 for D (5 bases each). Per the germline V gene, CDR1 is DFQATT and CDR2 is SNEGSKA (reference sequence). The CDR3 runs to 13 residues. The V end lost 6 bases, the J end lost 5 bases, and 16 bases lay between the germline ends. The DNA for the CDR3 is TGCAGTGCCGAGACTATGGGGGTGGAGACCCAGTACTTC. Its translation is CSAETMGVETQYF.

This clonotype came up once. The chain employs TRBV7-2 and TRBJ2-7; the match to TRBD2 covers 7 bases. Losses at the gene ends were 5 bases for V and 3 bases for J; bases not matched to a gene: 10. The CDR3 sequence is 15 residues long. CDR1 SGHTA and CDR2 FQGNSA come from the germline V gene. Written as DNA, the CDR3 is TGTGCCAGCAGCACCCAACCCCTAGCGGACTACGAGCAGTACTTC. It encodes CASSTQPLADYEQYF.

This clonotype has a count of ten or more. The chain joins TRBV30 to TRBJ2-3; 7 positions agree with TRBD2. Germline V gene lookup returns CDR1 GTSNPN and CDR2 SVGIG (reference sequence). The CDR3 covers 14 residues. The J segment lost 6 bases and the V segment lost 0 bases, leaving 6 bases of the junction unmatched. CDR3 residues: CAWSVTSVGDTQYF. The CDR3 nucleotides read TGTGCCTGGAGTGTAACTAGCGTGGGGGATACGCAGTATTTT.

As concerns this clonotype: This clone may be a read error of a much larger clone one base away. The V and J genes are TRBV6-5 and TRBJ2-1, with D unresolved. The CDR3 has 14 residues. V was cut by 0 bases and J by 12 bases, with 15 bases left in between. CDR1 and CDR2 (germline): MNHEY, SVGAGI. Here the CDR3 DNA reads TGTGCCAGCAGTTACTCCGCCGGGTTTTATGGGCAGTTCTTC. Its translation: CASSYSAGFYGQFF.

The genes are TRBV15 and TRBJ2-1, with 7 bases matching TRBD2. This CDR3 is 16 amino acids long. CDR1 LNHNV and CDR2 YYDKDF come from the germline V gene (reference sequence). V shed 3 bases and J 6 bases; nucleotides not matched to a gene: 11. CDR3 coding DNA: TGTGCCACCAGCAGGACGTCTGCGGGAGCCGGCAATGAGCAGTTCTTC. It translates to CATSRTSAGAGNEQFF.

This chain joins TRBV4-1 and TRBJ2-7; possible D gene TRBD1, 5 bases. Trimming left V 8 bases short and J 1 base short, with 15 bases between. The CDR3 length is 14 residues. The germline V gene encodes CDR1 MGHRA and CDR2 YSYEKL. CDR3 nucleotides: TGCGCCAGCTCTCCACAGGTGGGGTCCTACGAGCAGTACTTC. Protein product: CASSPQVGSYEQYF.

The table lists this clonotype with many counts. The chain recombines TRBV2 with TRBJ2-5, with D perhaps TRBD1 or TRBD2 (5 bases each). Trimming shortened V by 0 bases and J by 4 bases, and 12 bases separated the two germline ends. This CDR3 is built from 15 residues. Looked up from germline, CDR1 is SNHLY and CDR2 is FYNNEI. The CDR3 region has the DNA TGTGCCAGCAGTGAAGCAGCGGAGAGGGGAGAGACCCAGTACTTC. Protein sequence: CASSEAAERGETQYF.

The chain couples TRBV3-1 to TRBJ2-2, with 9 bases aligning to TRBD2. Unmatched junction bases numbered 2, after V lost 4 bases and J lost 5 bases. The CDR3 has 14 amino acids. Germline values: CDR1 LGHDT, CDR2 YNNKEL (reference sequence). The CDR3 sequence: CASSRGLATGELFF. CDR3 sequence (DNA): TGTGCCAGCAGCCGGGGACTAGCTACCGGGGAGCTGTTTTTT.

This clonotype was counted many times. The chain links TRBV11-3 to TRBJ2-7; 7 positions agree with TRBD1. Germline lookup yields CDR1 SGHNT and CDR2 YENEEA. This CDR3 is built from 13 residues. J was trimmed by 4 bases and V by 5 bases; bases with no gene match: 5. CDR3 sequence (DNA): TGTGCCAGCAGCCCGACAGGGTTGTACGAGCAGTACTTC. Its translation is CASSPTGLYEQYF.

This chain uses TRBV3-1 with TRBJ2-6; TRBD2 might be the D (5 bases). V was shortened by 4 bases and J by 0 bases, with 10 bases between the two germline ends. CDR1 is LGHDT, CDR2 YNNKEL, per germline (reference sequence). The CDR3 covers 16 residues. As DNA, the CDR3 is TGTGCCAGCAGCCTCGGCGGGTTCTCTGGGGCCAACGTCCTGACTTTC. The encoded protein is CASSLGGFSGANVLTF.